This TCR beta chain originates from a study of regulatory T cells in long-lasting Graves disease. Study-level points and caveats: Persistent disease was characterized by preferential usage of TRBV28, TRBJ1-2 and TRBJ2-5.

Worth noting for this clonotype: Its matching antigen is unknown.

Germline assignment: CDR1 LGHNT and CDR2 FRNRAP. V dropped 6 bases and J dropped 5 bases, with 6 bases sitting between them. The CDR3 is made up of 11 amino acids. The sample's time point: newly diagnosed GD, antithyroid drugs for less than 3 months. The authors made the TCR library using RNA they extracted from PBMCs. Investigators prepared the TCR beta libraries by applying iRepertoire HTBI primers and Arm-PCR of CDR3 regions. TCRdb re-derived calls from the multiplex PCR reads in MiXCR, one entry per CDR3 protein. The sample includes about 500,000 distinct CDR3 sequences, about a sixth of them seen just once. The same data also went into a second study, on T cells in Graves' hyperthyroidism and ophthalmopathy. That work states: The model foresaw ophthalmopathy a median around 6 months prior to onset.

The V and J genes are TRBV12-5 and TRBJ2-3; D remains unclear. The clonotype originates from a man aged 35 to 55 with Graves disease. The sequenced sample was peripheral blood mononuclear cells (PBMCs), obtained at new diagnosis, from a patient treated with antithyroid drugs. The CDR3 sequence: CASGPGDTQYF. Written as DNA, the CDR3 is TGTGCTAGTGGACCCGGAGATACGCAGTATTTT. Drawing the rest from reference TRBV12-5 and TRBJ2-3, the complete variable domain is DARVTQTPRHKVTEMGQEVTMRCQPILGHNTVFWYRQTMMQGLELLAYFRNRAPLDDSGMPKDRFSAEMPDATLATLKIQPSEPRDSAVYFCASGPGDTQYFGPGTRLTVL.